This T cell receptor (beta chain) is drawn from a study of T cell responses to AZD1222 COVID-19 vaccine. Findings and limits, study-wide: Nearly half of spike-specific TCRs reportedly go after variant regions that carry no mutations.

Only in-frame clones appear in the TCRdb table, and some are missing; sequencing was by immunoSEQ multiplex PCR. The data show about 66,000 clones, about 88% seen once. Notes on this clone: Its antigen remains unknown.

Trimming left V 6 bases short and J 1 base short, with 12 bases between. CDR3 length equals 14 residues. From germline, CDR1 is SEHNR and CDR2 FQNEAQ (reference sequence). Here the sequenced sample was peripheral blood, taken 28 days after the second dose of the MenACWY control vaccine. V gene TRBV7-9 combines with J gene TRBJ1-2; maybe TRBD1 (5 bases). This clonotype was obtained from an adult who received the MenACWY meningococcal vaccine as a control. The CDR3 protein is CASSFGTVNYGYTF. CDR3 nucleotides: TGTGCCAGCAGTTTTGGGACGGTTAACTATGGCTACACCTTC.